A single sample gave rise to the 19 T cell receptor beta chains below, sequenced in a study of control samples from healthy donors and cancer patients. Only in-frame clones appear in the TCRdb table, and some are missing; sequencing was by immunoSEQ multiplex PCR. The sample lists 120,000 to 150,000 clones, 80% to 95% occurring once. The sequencing input was blood. The receptors originated from a young man in good health.

This rearrangement joins TRBV12-3 or TRBV12-4 to TRBJ2-3; D gene unclear. Trimming cost V 1 base and J 3 bases, with 5 bases left between them. CDR3 length equals 13 residues. CDR3: CASSLVGTDTQYF. CDR3 bases: TGTGCCAGCAGTTTAGTGGGGACAGATACGCAGTATTTT.

The chain employs TRBV7-3 and TRBJ1-5; D might be TRBD1 (6 bases). Trimming pared 1 base from V and 0 bases from J, leaving 16 bases between. Germline V gene sequence: CDR1 SGHTA, CDR2 FQGTGA. This CDR3 is built from 18 residues. CDR3 loop: CASSLRGAIGDSNQPQHF. Here the CDR3 DNA reads TGTGCCAGCAGCTTAAGGGGGGCAATCGGGGATAGCAATCAGCCCCAGCATTTT.

This chain joins TRBV27 and TRBJ2-3, with D unclear. There are 13 residues in the CDR3. V lost 2 bases, J lost 1 base, and 4 bases lay in between. The germline V gene has CDR1 MNHEY and CDR2 SMNVEV (reference sequence). This CDR3 is CASSLGGTDTQYF. The CDR3 DNA is TGTGCCAGCAGTTTAGGGGGCACAGATACGCAGTATTTT.

This chain uses TRBV28 with TRBJ1-2, with D perhaps TRBD1 (5 bases). The germline V gene has CDR1 MDHEN and CDR2 SYDVKM. Trimming removed 5 bases from V and 6 bases from J, with 16 bases in between. The CDR3 is made up of 14 amino acids. The chain's CDR3 is CASSPPRDLDGYTF. CDR3 sequence (DNA): TGTGCCAGCAGTCCCCCGAGGGACTTGGATGGCTACACCTTC.

The chain recombines TRBV2 with TRBJ1-5, with 7 bases identical to TRBD1. The germline CDR1 and CDR2 sequences are SNHLY and FYNNEI. The CDR3 totals 17 residues. J gave up 5 bases and V 0 bases, and 10 bases lay outside the gene matches. The CDR3 region is CASSEASPEGAYQPQHF. For the CDR3, the DNA is TGTGCCAGCAGTGAAGCTTCCCCCGAGGGGGCCTATCAGCCCCAGCATTTT.

The chain links TRBV29-1 to TRBJ2-7; D might be TRBD1 (6 bases). Germline CDR1 is SQVTM and CDR2 is ANQGSEA. Deletions cut 7 bases from V and 5 bases from J, with 15 bases between. The CDR3 has 12 residues. The CDR3 sequence is CSAKQGSNEQYF. The CDR3 bases are TGCAGCGCAAAACAGGGATCCAACGAGCAGTACTTC.

This chain uses TRBV12-5 with TRBJ2-1; tentative D call: TRBD1 (6 bases). Trimming left V 6 bases short and J 2 bases short, with 8 bases between. Germline V gene sequence: CDR1 LGHNT, CDR2 FRNRAP. The CDR3 is 13 amino acids. CDR3 bases: TGTGCTAGTGGGGACAGCCCCTACAATGAGCAGTTCTTC. Translation: CASGDSPYNEQFF.

The V call is TRBV3-1 (or the pseudogene TRBV3-2), the J call TRBJ1-2; no definite D call. The V and J ends lost 1 base and 3 bases respectively, with 15 bases between them. Germline CDR1 reads LGHDT; CDR2 reads YNNKEL (reference sequence). CDR3 length equals 16 residues. The CDR3 coding sequence is TGTGCCAGCAGCCAAGGTGGGAGTCTTTCTTACTATGGCTACACCTTC. This gives the protein CASSQGGSLSYYGYTF.

The V gene is TRBV30, the J gene TRBJ1-4; maybe TRBD1 (6 bases). CDR3 length: 15 residues. Trimming took off 0 bases at V and 7 bases at J, with 15 bases between the two ends. Looked up from germline, CDR1 is GTSNPN and CDR2 is SVGIG (reference sequence). CDR3 sequence: CAWSVMSGRGEKLFF. The CDR3 region has the DNA TGTGCCTGGAGTGTTATGTCCGGCAGGGGTGAAAAACTGTTTTTT.

The rearrangement links TRBV10-3 to TRBJ1-3; TRBD1 agrees at 9 bases. Germline V gene data show CDR1 as ENHRY and CDR2 as SYGVKD. The CDR3 is 15 residues long. Losses at the gene ends were 5 bases for V and 1 base for J; bases not matched to a gene: 3. The CDR3 region is CAISPTGGSGNTIYF. CDR3 DNA: TGTGCCATCAGTCCGACAGGGGGATCTGGAAACACCATATATTTT.

This clone was observed a single time. The chain combines TRBV27 with TRBJ1-1; maybe TRBD1 (5 bases). In germline, CDR1 is MNHEY, CDR2 SMNVEV (reference sequence). Trimming stripped 2 bases from V and 6 bases from J, with 13 bases between. CDR3 size: 14 residues. Here the CDR3 DNA reads TGTGCCAGCAGTTTAATAGGGGCATTTGCTGAAGCTTTCTTT. This sequence encodes CASSLIGAFAEAFF.

The V gene is TRBV7-2, the J gene TRBJ2-3; TRBD2 might be the D (6 bases). V shed 3 bases and J shed 6 bases, with 16 bases lying between them. The CDR3 runs 15 residues. Germline lookup yields CDR1 SGHTA and CDR2 FQGNSA. CDR3 nucleotide sequence: TGTGCCAGCAGCTTGGCGGGCTATCGGGAGGATACGCAGTATTTT. This gives the protein CASSLAGYREDTQYF.

This chain connects TRBV5-4 to TRBJ2-1, with D perhaps TRBD2 (6 bases). The germline gives CDR1 SGHNT, CDR2 YYREEE (reference sequence). This CDR3 comprises 15 residues. V was cut by 1 base and J by 5 bases, with 13 bases left in between. This CDR3 is CASSLYGGSDNEQFF. Here the CDR3 DNA reads TGTGCCAGCAGCTTGTACGGGGGTTCCGACAATGAGCAGTTCTTC.

The rearrangement uses TRBV7-9 and TRBJ1-1, with D perhaps matching TRBD1 (6 bases). The CDR3 covers 15 residues. V was clipped by 1 base and J by 1 base, with 10 bases between them. Germline V gene sequence: CDR1 SEHNR, CDR2 FQNEAQ (reference sequence). The CDR3 protein is CASSLEQGGNTEAFF. The CDR3 coding sequence is TGTGCCAGCAGCTTAGAACAGGGCGGGAACACTGAAGCTTTCTTT. Combining the CDR3 with reference TRBV7-9 and TRBJ1-1 gives the whole variable domain DTGVSQNPRHKITKRGQNVTFRCDPISEHNRLYWYRQTLGQGPEFLTYFQNEAQLEKSRLLSDRFSAERPKGSFSTLEIQRTEQGDSAMYLCASSLEQGGNTEAFFGQGTRLTVV.

This clone was counted between two and nine times. V usage is TRBV6-1 and J usage is TRBJ2-7, with D tentatively TRBD2 (7 bases). The CDR3 runs to 15 residues. Looked up from germline, CDR1 is MNHNS and CDR2 is SASEGT. Trimming left V 1 base short and J 3 bases short, with 13 bases between. The CDR3 loop is CASSEEGGSLYEQYF. CDR3 DNA: TGTGCCAGCAGTGAAGAGGGGGGGTCCCTCTACGAGCAGTACTTC.

The J gene is TRBJ2-7, the V gene TRBV11-2; D may be TRBD1 or TRBD2 (6 bases each). Looked up from germline, CDR1 is SGHAT and CDR2 is FQNNGV. CDR3 length equals 13 residues. Trimming removed 1 base at V and 6 bases at J, with 10 bases between. The CDR3 loop is CASSLVGGREQYF. CDR3 coding DNA: TGTGCCAGCAGCTTAGTCGGGGGCCGCGAGCAGTACTTC. Full variable domain (missing parts from reference TRBV11-2 and TRBJ2-7): EAGVAQSPRYKIIEKRQSVAFWCNPISGHATLYWYQQILGQGPKLLIQFQNNGVVDDSQLPKDRFSAERLKGVDSTLKIQPAKLEDSAVYLCASSLVGGREQYFGPGTRLTVT.

The chain employs TRBV12-3 or TRBV12-4 and TRBJ2-3; D uncertain. The CDR3 length is 12 residues. V lost 6 bases to trimming and J lost 6 bases, with 10 bases between them. The CDR3 loop reads CASRNSADTQYF. As DNA, the CDR3 is TGTGCCAGCAGGAATAGTGCGGATACGCAGTATTTT.

This chain joins TRBV19 and TRBJ2-1; D might be TRBD2 (7 bases). CDR3 length equals 16 residues. Looked up from germline, CDR1 is LNHDA and CDR2 is SQIVND (reference sequence). The germline V and J ends were trimmed by 8 bases and 4 bases, with 21 bases remaining between them. CDR3 DNA sequence: TGTGCCAGTTCACCGGGGGGCCCCGGGTTTTACAATGAGCAGTTCTTC. The encoded protein is CASSPGGPGFYNEQFF. The full variable domain, with the rest looked up from reference TRBV19 and TRBJ2-1, is DGGITQSPKYLFRKEGQNVTLSCEQNLNHDAMYWYRQDPGQGLRLIYYSQIVNDFQKGDIAEGYSVSREKKESFPLTVTSAQKNPTAFYLCASSPGGPGFYNEQFFGPGTRLTVL.

As DNA, the CDR3 is TGTGCCAGCAGTCCGATATCAGTGACTGAGCCCCAGCATTTT. Residues: CASSPISVTEPQHF. The J gene is TRBJ1-5, the V gene TRBV27; D unresolved. This CDR3 has 14 residues. Trimming removed 5 bases at V and 8 bases at J, with 16 bases between. The germline gives CDR1 MNHEY, CDR2 SMNVEV (reference sequence).